This note documents a single T cell receptor (beta chain) sequence. This sample was included in a study of shared clonotypes between healthy human individuals. This CDR3 region has 14 residues. Germline V CDR1 and CDR2: SGDLS, YYNGEE. V was pared by 3 bases and J by 8 bases, with 17 bases between. Assay used: immunoSEQ multiplex PCR; TCRdb lists only in-frame clones, some missing. The sample holds some 1.5 million clones, over 95% seen once. The sequence was collected from a man younger than 45 in good health. The specimen sequenced was naive CD4+ T cells sorted from blood. Subset reported: CD45RA+ positively selected. The rearrangement links TRBV9 to TRBJ1-2; D remains unclear. CDR3 DNA sequence: TGTGCCAGCAGCGCCGAAGACGGCCTAGGAGGCTACACCTTC. It is translated as CASSAEDGLGGYTF.